This T cell receptor beta chain originates from a study of T cell repertoires in cytomegalovirus infection. CDR1 and CDR2 from the germline V gene are LNHNV and YYDKDF (reference sequence). Trimming removed 5 bases at V and 0 bases at J, with 14 bases between. The CDR3 loop spans 16 amino acids. TCRdb fed the reads into MiXCR, producing one record per CDR3 protein. Of over 300,000 distinct CDR3 sequences listed, roughly 16% were seen once; the top ten hold 12%. This sequence joins TRBV15 and TRBJ1-3; no reliable D call. The material sequenced was PBMCs. This TCR derives from a human donor in good health (CMV status not recorded). Some clones in this sample may be carry-over from other donors' samples. The CDR3 DNA follows: TGTGCCACCAGCGGGATTGGGTCCATCTCTGGAAACACCATATATTTT. It is translated as CATSGIGSISGNTIYF.